This T cell receptor (beta chain) was identified in a study of cytomegalovirus exposure and HLA in healthy donors (dated by TCRdb to 2017 to 2019). For the wider study: An earlier analysis of approximately 640 of the donors reported about 250 Gb of sequence data and around 110 million unique TCR beta sequences from roughly 180 million T cells. Roughly 300 gigabases of sequencing data and around 80 million unique TCR sequences made up an early release that covered several hundred HLA-typed donors. Of the roughly 430 genotyped donors, approximately 83% fell in the genetic ancestry cluster associated with self-reported Caucasian donors. The aim of the study was to test whether cataloging public T cell receptors could identify signatures of past pathogen exposure. The study used immunosequencing to profile the T cell repertoires of hundreds of subjects and linked those repertoires to cytomegalovirus serostatus. Besides the first cohort of 666 subjects, a separate validation cohort made up of 120 different subjects was used. The study combined high-throughput TCR immunosequencing, statistical association of individual TCRs with disease status, and machine learning to predict cytomegalovirus infection status. In a later analysis, previously published TCR beta repertoires from hundreds of donors were re-analyzed and high-resolution HLA genotyping was added so that TCR occurrence patterns could be studied. The later analysis used no new phenotypic data to find candidate immune exposures, relying instead on TCR beta sequences and their occurrence across donors. An earlier analysis of 500 to 650 of the donors applied high-throughput TCR beta sequencing to assess whether each TCR beta V gene segment acted as functional or pseudogenic. Donor age, sex, ethnicity and CMV serostatus were collected together with the repertoire data. A later genetic analysis took genome-wide SNP genotypes for about 55% of the roughly 700 donors and used that subset as a discovery cohort. All discovery cohort repertoires had been generated on a single sequencing platform. HLA typing covered class I and class II loci at four-digit resolution. Typing coverage varied by locus: roughly 620-640 donors for A, B, C, DRB1 and DQB1; roughly 510 for DQA1; over 600 for DPA1; approximately 450 for DPB1. Because of strong linkage in the cohort, five DR-DQ haplotypes were treated as single units for association and clustering. Among some 410 genotyped donors of the cohort, an average of around 240,000 unique TCR beta nucleotide sequences were sequenced per donor, roughly 20% of them non-productive. The paper as a whole reports these results and caveats: The sequencing pipeline was judged likely to have produced a cluster of highly shared sequence variants as a technical artifact. In a later analysis, some 17,000 TCR beta sequences were associated with specific HLA alleles at a false discovery rate of 0.05. Correlated functional status among segregating V segments might reflect linkage disequilibrium, but an unknown experimental factor could not be ruled out. A later analysis found that TCR association rates varied across HLA loci, with DRB1 alleles showing the most associated TCRs and HLA-C alleles the fewest. While some public TCRs were present in many individuals, most TCR sequences turned up only very rarely across donors. Immune exposure information for the cohort was limited to CMV serostatus. A few of the identified cytomegalovirus-associated TCR beta chains were confirmed in vitro to be specific for cytomegalovirus antigens. HLA typing was unavailable for some donors at each locus, so association tests used only the typed subset. In a later analysis, several top co-occurrence clusters were reported to appear linked to parvovirus B19, influenza, CMV and Epstein-Barr virus. When HLA alleles, especially DR and DQ, strongly co-occurred, attributing TCR associations to individual alleles was difficult. The study gave a list of some 150 TCR beta chains associated with cytomegalovirus. V-gene and J-gene trimming of TCR beta chains was associated with a missense DCLRE1C variant in a later genetic analysis, and the association was replicated in an independent cohort. According to a later genetic analysis, donors in an Asian-associated ancestry cluster had fewer N-insertions in productive TCRs than the roughly 700-donor mean. The classifier was reported to diagnose cytomegalovirus status with high specificity and sensitivity in both the original cohort and the validation cohort. According to the authors, the approach could potentially be generalized to other disease states and immunological phenotypes. The 87-base-pair reads could not distinguish some IMGT-functional V segments, including TRBV6-2 and TRBV6-3, so those segments were excluded. The cohort was sequenced for TCR beta chains only, and without alpha or paired-chain data the features that could be detected were limited. An earlier analysis of approximately 600 of the donors showed that most TCR beta V segments appeared in productive rearrangements either about 90% or about 30% of the time, which broadly matched IMGT annotations. According to a later analysis, most CMV-associated TCR beta chains appeared to be HLA-restricted, and the HLA associations seemed to be driven largely by CMV exposure. The earlier analysis of around 600 of the donors excluded approximately 15 rarely observed V segments, including chromosome 9 orphons, because counts were too low. A later analysis found that HLA-associated TCR beta chains were more clonally expanded and had lower generation probabilities than equally common non-associated chains. A further reported finding was that TCR beta sequences accurately predicted the HLA-A and HLA-B alleles for most subjects in the first cohort. Presence/absence analyses assumed roughly uniform sequencing depth across donors, an assumption that may not hold.

Per the germline V gene, SGHTS is the CDR1 and YDEGEE is the CDR2. From cysteine to phenylalanine, the CDR3 is 14 amino acids long. Of the read, only the CDR3 DNA is kept; its 42 bases are in frame from base 1. V gives up 0 bases and J gives up 2 bases, and the segment between their germline ends measures 8 bases. This clone was observed a handful of times. Its antigen is not yet known. No qualities accompany the bases; no much larger clone lies one base away. Libraries were made using the immunoSEQ multiplex PCR assay. For the multiplex PCR, a mixture combining 60 forward primers for TCR Vbeta segments and 13 reverse primers for TCR Jbeta segments was used. The CDR3 region of rearranged TCR beta genes was amplified from genomic DNA with a multiplex PCR assay. The Illumina HiSeq System was used to sequence the amplified TCR beta libraries as 87-base-pair reads. The authors' pipeline ran thus. Across the 500 to 700 repertoires, a later analysis counted 60 million to 90 million unique TCR beta chains, 9 million to 14 million of which were shared by at least two donors. A nearest-neighbor algorithm error-corrected the raw reads and collapsed the reads into unique sequences, merging closely related sequences to remove PCR and sequencing errors. To assign V, D and J gene segments, CDR3 sequences were aligned to IMGT reference sequences. For a sequence to be retained, a match of at least six nucleotides was required to both a V gene segment and a J gene segment. A rearrangement was called productive if the CDR3 had no stop codons and remained in frame with V and J, and every other rearrangement was called non-productive. CDR3 was defined according to IMGT convention as the region running from the second conserved V-encoded cysteine to the conserved J-encoded phenylalanine. The earlier analysis of about 530 of the donors excluded any sequence lacking an unambiguous match to a single V gene segment. An earlier analysis of several hundred of the donors called V segments functional above 56.7% productive rearrangements and segregating when the between-donor standard deviation exceeded 5%. A statistical classification framework was developed to diagnose cytomegalovirus status using the catalog of TCR beta chain sequences. In a later analysis, TCR nucleotide sequences were compared against IMGT/GENE-DB human TR gene sequences so that V and J genes could be assigned. Using the TCRdist pipeline, a later analysis assigned CDR3 sequences along with most-parsimonious VDJ recombination scenarios. A later analysis defined each TCR beta chain by its CDR3 amino acid sequence plus V-gene family, and excluded reads lacking a unique V-gene family. As a way to deal with suspected cross-contamination and a sequencing artifact, a later analysis dropped over 550 nucleotide sequences that were highly shared and had low generation probability. In a later analysis, a clonal expansion index for each public chain was calculated from normalized within-repertoire ranks of inferred template counts. Generation probabilities in a later analysis came from a VDJ recombination model fitted to out-of-frame rearrangements, and those results were checked against IGoR. In a later analysis, TCR-TCR, TCR-HLA and TCR-CMV co-occurrence was scored with hypergeometric tests, and a repertoire-size bias correction was applied to TCR pairs. A later analysis estimated false discovery rates by permuting HLA or CMV assignments 20 times. In a later analysis, co-occurring TCRs were grouped using DBSCAN, with TCRdist sequence similarity added in when clustering inside HLA-allele-positive subsets. For co-occurrence clustering, repertoires with fewer than 30,000 or more than 120,000 public chains were excluded, along with roughly 5 repertoires with anomalous nucleotide sharing. Imported from immuneACCESS, the table was reduced by TCRdb to in-frame sequences with V and J called. These copies leave out some clones; in studies compared against another copy, an unresolved V gene accounts for under half, and the cause of the remainder is not known. V and J calls and clone size are copied from that table; D and trimming were computed from the DNA. This sample holds tens of thousands of clones; approximately 80% were observed only once. In total, the top ten clones hold over 1.5% of the sample.

The cohort consisted of 650 to 700 healthy bone marrow donors. All cohort members were sampled while nominally healthy, although unrecorded immune exposures were likely present. The donor was CMV seronegative and belonged to the group of 380 or so seronegative cohort members. A peripheral blood sample was collected from each donor, and TCR beta sequencing was performed on peripheral blood mononuclear cells. The Qiagen DNeasy Blood Extraction Kit was used to extract genomic DNA from the blood cell samples. The rearranged segments are TRBV5-8 and TRBJ1-2, with no confidently assigned D gene. The source material was PBMCs. This TCR derives from a woman aged 30 to 39 in good health and CMV-seronegative. The CDR3 reads as follows: CASSLVLRNYGYTF. The nucleotide sequence reads TGTGCCAGCAGCTTGGTACTCAGGAACTATGGCTACACCTTC.